This TCR beta chain appears in the sequencing data of a study of blood T cell repertoires in COVID-19. Background on the study: Samples representing acute and convalescent COVID-19 were sourced from the United States, Italy and Spain. PBMCs, B-cell-depleted T cells, or T cells were the source of the cDNA or gDNA that made up the material.

The germline V gene has CDR1 MGHDK and CDR2 SYGVNS. This CDR3 spans 14 amino acids. V lost 3 bases and J lost 0, with 9 bases in between. Source study methods: Estimation of nucleated cell counts was performed using reference gene primer amplification. Sequencing was performed with immunoSEQ multiplex PCR; in TCRdb, only in-frame clones are kept and a portion is missing. That table supplies the V and J calls and clone size; D and trimming were determined from the DNA. The sample carries some 120,000 clones, approximately 87% recorded once. The source is an older woman with acute or convalescent COVID-19. V gene TRBV25-1 combines with J gene TRBJ2-7; weak D call: TRBD1 (5 bases). Sequencing used peripheral blood. CDR3 residues: CASSDRGNSYEQYV. CDR3 bases: TGTGCCAGCAGTGATAGGGGCAACTCCTACGAGCAGTACGTC.